This entry features one TCR beta chain sequence. Antigen unknown. The sample has other DNA sequences that encode this CDR3 too. These data originate in a study of shared clonotypes between healthy human individuals. General study findings and limits: Memory subsets generally showed smaller estimated richness than naive subsets did.

The donors were all Caucasian adults (living in Nashville, Tennessee). Sequenced by immunoSEQ multiplex PCR; TCRdb stores in-frame clones only, minus some. The table has more than 2 million clones, approximately 95% seen once. The V gene's germline CDR1 is MDHEN and CDR2 SYDVKM. The CDR3 length is 15 residues. J gave up 0 bases and V 5 bases, and 4 bases lay outside the gene matches. Material for sequencing was naive CD4+ T cells sorted from blood. Described subset: CD45RA+ positively selected. The rearrangement joins TRBV28 to TRBJ2-4; TRBD1 matches at 7 bases. The source of this sequence is a man aged 18 to 30 in good health. The CDR3 nucleotides are TGTGCCAGCAGTCCGACAGGGCTAGCCAAAAACATTCAGTACTTC. It codes for CASSPTGLAKNIQYF.